The clone carrying this TCR beta chain showed up just a few times. Its target is not known. The TCR library protocol attached unique molecular identifiers to the individual cDNA molecules. MiXCR, run by TCRdb on the 5' RACE reads, gives a single entry per CDR3 protein. The sample carries some 60,000 distinct CDR3 sequences, over 10% recorded once. The data stem from a study of early T cells in non-severe SARS-CoV-2 infection. Looking at the study overall: Bulk RNA from unsorted whole blood was sequenced; chains were unpaired.

Germline values: CDR1 SGHRS, CDR2 YFSETQ. V lost 4 bases, J lost 5 bases, and 10 bases stayed unmatched. The length of the CDR3 is 15 residues. Study-level findings and limits: Database matching using VDJdb favored anti-spike CD8 responses, with private and CD4 specificities left missing.

Sequences were obtained from whole blood. The gene calls are TRBV5-1 and TRBJ2-7; TRBD1 aligns across 9 bases. The origin of this receptor is an adult who was a healthcare worker with PCR-confirmed SARS-CoV-2 infection or an uninfected control (not recorded which). CDR3 loop: CASSPGDRVFNEQYF. In DNA form, the CDR3 reads TGCGCCAGCAGCCCCGGGGACAGGGTATTCAACGAGCAGTACTTC. Together with reference TRBV5-1 and TRBJ2-7, the CDR3 gives the full variable domain: KAGVTQTPRYLIKTRGQQVTLSCSPISGHRSVSWYQQTPGQGLQFLFEYFSETQRNKGNFPGRFSGRQFSNSRSEMNVSTLELGDSALYLCASSPGDRVFNEQYFGPGTRLTVT.